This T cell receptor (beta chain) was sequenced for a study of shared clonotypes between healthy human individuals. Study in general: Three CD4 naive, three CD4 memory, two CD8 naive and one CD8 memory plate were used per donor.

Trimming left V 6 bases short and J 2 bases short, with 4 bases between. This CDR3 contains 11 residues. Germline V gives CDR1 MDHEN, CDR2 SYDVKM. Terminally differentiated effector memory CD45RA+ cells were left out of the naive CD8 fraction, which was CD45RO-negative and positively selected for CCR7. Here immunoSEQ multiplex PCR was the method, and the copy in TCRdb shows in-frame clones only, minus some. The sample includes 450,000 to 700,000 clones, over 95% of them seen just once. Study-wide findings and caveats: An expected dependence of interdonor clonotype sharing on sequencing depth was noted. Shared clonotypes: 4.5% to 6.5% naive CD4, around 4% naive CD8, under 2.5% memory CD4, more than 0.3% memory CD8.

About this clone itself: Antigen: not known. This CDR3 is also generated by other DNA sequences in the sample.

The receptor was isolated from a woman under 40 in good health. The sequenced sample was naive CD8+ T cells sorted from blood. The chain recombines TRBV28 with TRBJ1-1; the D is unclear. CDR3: CASRLNTEAFF. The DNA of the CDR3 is TGTGCCAGCAGGCTCAACACTGAAGCTTTCTTT.